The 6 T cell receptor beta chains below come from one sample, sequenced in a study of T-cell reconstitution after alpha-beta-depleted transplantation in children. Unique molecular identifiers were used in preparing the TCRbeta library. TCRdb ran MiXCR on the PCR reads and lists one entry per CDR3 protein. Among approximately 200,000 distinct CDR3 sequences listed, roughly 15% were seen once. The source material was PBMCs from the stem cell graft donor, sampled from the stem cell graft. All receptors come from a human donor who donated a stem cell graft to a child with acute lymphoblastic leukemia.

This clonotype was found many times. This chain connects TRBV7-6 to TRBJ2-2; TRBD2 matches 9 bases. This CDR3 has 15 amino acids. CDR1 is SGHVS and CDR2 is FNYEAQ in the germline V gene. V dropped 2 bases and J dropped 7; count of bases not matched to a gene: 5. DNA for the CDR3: TGTGCCAGCAGCTTAATGCCTAGCGGGAACGGGGAGCTGTTTTTT. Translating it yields CASSLMPSGNGELFF.

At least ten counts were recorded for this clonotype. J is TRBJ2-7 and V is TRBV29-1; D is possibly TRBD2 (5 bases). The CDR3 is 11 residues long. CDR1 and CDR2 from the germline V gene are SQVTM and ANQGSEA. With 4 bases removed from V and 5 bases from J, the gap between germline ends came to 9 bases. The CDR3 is CSVVGVHEQYF. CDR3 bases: TGCAGCGTTGTCGGGGTCCACGAGCAGTACTTC.

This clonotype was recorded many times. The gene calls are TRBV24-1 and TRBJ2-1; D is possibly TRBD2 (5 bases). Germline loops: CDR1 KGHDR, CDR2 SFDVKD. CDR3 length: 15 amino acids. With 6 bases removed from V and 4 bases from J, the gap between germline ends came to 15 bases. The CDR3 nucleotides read TGTGCCACCAGTTCCCCTGGCGACTATTACAATGAGCAGTTCTTC. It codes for CATSSPGDYYNEQFF.

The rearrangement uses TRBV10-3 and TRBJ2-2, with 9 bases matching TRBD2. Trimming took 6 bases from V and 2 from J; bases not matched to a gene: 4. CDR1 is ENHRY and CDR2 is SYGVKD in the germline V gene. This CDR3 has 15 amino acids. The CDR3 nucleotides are TGTGCCATCAGGGGTAGCGGGAGTAACACCGGGGAGCTGTTTTTT. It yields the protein CAIRGSGSNTGELFF.

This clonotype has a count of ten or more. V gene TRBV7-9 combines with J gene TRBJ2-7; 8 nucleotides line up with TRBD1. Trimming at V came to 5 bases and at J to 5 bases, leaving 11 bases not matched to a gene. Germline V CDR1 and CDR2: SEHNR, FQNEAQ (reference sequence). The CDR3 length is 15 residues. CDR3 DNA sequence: TGTGCCAGCAGCCTGTTGCGGCAGGGGGCTAACGAGCAGTACTTC. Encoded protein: CASSLLRQGANEQYF.

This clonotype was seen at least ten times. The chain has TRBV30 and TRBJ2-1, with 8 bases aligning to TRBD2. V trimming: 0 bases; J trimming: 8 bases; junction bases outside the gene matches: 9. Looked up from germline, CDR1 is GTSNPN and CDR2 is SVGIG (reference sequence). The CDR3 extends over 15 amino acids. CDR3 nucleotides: TGTGCCTGGAGTGTACAAAGCGGGAGCGGTTATGAGCAGTTCTTC. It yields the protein CAWSVQSGSGYEQFF.